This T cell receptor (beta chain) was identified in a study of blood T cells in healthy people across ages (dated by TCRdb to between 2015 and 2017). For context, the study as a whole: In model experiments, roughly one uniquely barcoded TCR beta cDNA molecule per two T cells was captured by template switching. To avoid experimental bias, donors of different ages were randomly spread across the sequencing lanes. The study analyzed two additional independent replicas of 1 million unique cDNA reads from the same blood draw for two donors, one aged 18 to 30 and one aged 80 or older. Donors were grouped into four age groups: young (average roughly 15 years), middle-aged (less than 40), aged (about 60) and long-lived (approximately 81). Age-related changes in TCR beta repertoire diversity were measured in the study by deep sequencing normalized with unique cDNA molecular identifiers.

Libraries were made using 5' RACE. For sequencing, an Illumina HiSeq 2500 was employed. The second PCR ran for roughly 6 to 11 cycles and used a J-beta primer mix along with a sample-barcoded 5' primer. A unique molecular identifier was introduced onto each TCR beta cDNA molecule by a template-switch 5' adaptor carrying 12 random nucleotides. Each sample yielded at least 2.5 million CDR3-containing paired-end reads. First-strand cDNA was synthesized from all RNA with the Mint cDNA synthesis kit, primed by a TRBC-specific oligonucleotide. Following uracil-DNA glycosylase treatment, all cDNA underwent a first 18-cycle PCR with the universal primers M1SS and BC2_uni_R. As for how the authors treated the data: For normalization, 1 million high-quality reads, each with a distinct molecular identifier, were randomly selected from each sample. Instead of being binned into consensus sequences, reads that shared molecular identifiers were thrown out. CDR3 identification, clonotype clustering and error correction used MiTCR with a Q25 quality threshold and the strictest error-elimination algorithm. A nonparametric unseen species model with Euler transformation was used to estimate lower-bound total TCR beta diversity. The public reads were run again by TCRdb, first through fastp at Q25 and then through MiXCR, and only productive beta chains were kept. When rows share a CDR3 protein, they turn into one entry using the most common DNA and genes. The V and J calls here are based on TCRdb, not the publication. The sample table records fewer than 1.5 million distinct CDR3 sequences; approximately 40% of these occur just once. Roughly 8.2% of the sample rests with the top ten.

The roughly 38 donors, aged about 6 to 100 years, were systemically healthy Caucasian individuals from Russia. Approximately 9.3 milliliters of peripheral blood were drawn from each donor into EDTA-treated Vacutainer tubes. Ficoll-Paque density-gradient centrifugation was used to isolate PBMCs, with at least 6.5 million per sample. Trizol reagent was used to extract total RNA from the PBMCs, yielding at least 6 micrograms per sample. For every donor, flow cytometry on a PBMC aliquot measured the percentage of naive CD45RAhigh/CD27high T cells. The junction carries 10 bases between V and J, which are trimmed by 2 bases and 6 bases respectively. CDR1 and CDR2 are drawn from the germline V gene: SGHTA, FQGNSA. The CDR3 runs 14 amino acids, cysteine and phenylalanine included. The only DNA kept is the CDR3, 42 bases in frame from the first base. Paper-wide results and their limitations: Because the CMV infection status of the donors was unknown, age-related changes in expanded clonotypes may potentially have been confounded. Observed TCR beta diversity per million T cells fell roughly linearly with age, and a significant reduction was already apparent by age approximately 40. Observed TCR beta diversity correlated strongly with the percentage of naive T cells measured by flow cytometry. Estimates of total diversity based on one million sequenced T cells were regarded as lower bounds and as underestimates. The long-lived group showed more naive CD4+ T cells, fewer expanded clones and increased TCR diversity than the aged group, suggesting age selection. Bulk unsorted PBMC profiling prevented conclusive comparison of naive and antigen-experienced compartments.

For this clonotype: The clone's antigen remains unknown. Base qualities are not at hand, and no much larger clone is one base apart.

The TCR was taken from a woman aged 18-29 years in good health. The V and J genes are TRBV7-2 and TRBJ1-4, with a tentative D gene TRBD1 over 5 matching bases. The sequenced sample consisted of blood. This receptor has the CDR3 CASSLRGYHEKLFF. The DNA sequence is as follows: TGTGCCAGCAGCTTAAGGGGTTACCATGAAAAACTGTTTTTT.